The 5 T cell receptor beta chains in this list originate from one sample, sequenced in a study of T cells after yellow fever vaccination. TCRdb fed the 5' RACE reads into MiXCR, producing one record per CDR3 protein. This table has tens of thousands of distinct CDR3 sequences, 7.4% appearing once. The specimen comprised CD8+ T cells sorted from PBMCs, sampled around 15 days after the first yellow fever vaccination. The receptors shown here come from a man between 18 and 35 years old who received the YFV17D yellow fever vaccine.

This clonotype has at least ten counts. This chain joins TRBV7-2 and TRBJ2-1; 10 positions match TRBD2. The V segment lost 4 bases and the J segment 0 bases; nucleotides outside the gene matches: 3. The V gene's germline CDR1 is SGHTA and CDR2 FQGNSA. The CDR3 is 16 residues long. The CDR3: CASSSTSGFSYNEQFF. CDR3 bases: TGTGCCAGCAGCTCGACTAGCGGGTTCTCCTACAATGAGCAGTTCTTC. The full variable domain, with the rest looked up from reference TRBV7-2 and TRBJ2-1, is GAGVSQSPSNKVTEKGKDVELRCDPISGHTALYWYRQSLGQGLEFLIYFQGNSAPDKSGLPSDRFSAERTGGSVSTLTIQRTQQEDSAVYLCASSSTSGFSYNEQFFGPGTRLTVL.

This clonotype was seen ten or more times. J is TRBJ2-2 and V is TRBV7-3; TRBD1 agrees at 7 bases. This CDR3 comprises 17 residues. The V gene end was trimmed by 5 bases and the J gene end by 5 bases; junction bases not matched to a gene: 14. Per germline, CDR1 SGHTA and CDR2 FQGTGA. The CDR3 spells CASSQSEVTGHTGELFF. CDR3 bases: TGTGCCAGCAGCCAGTCCGAAGTGACAGGGCATACCGGGGAGCTGTTTTTT.

This clonotype was seen many times. The V gene is TRBV27, the J gene TRBJ2-7; D ambiguous. Germline V gene sequence: CDR1 MNHEY, CDR2 SMNVEV (reference sequence). The CDR3 covers 17 residues. V was clipped by 8 bases and J by 1 base, with 24 bases between them. The CDR3 DNA reads TGTGCCAGCTCACTTTTAGGGCCAGACTCTCCTTCCTACGAGCAGTACTTC. Protein: CASSLLGPDSPSYEQYF.

At least ten counts were recorded for this clonotype. This chain joins TRBV10-3 and TRBJ2-5; D is unresolved. The CDR3 loop spans 14 amino acids. CDR1 is ENHRY and CDR2 is SYGVKD in the germline V gene. The germline V and J ends were trimmed by 4 bases and 0 bases, with 9 bases remaining between them. CDR3 protein: CAISAVLYQETQYF. CDR3 nucleotides: TGTGCCATCAGTGCCGTGTTGTACCAAGAGACCCAGTACTTC.

This clonotype was found many times. The V gene is TRBV4-1, the J gene TRBJ2-7; 8 nucleotides agree with TRBD1. CDR1 and CDR2 from the germline V gene are MGHRA and YSYEKL. The CDR3 is 14 residues long. Trimming took 1 base from V and 5 from J; bases not matched to a gene: 4. In DNA, the CDR3 is TGCGCCAGCAGCCAAGGGACAGGGACTGACGAGCAGTACTTC. It yields the protein CASSQGTGTDEQYF.